This TCR beta chain was recorded in a study of resident and recirculating memory T cells in vitiligo (dated by TCRdb to 2016 to 2019). General notes on the study: For TCR beta sequencing, each of 3 stable vitiligo patients provided PBMCs along with epidermis taken by shave biopsy from two lesional and two nonlesional sites. Right before genomic DNA was extracted using the Qiagen DNeasy Blood & Tissue Kit, the samples were homogenized with no cell sorting step. Human TCR beta sequencing was used to test whether specific clones in lesional vitiligo skin differed from clones in nonlesional skin and blood. The investigation overall reported the following: No single dominant TCR clone was found, and clonality differed from one vitiligo lesion to another. Working out how much the T cell clones identified in the vitiligo lesions and the human Trm versus Tcm pools each contribute will require future mechanistic studies. Overlap and correlation analysis showed no significant repertoire overlap between biopsies except for each lesion with itself, even within a single patient. TCR sequences were not shared across biopsy sites or across patients, which suggests that different T cell clones infiltrate different lesions, a pattern described as private specificity.

From the cysteine up to the phenylalanine, the CDR3 has a length of 15 residues. Solely the CDR3 DNA is kept, with 45 bases framed from the first base. Based on the germline V gene, the CDR1 and CDR2 sequences are SGHRS and YFSETQ. V loses 3 bases of germline sequence and J loses 8 bases, and the interval between the two ends is 15 bases. The immunoSEQ hsTCRB kit was used to amplify TCR beta chains from the genomic DNA. The immunoSEQ service sequenced the TCR beta libraries on an Illumina MiSeq instrument. Regarding the original processing steps: Analysis of the repertoire data was performed with the immunoSEQ Analyzer. This is the immuneACCESS table as TCRdb keeps it, with only in-frame sequences that have V and J called. A part of the clones is gone; compared with another copy, unresolved V genes explain less than half, and the rest is unexplained. The V and J calls and the clone size are those of that table, but D and trimming were determined from the DNA. This sample lists fewer than 80,000 clones; 80% to 95% were detected once. 4.9% of the sample goes to the ten largest clones.

About this clone itself: Its antigen specificity is not known. Base qualities are not at hand, and no much larger clone is one base apart.

Vitiligo counted as stable when lesions had not changed during the previous 6 months. Stable patients also had to lack confetti depigmentation, a clinical sign of active vitiligo. Anyone who had been treated within the previous three months was excluded from the study. Ficoll density gradient centrifugation was used to isolate PBMCs from heparinized blood, after which the PBMCs were flash-frozen. This TCR was recovered from a male donor with vitiligo. Sequencing used blood. Recombination joined TRBV5-1 with TRBJ1-6; TRBD1 is a weak D gene call, 5 bases matching. The CDR3 reads CASSSMGREDSPLHF. The sequenced DNA is TGCGCCAGCAGCTCTATGGGACGGGAGGATTCACCCCTCCACTTT.